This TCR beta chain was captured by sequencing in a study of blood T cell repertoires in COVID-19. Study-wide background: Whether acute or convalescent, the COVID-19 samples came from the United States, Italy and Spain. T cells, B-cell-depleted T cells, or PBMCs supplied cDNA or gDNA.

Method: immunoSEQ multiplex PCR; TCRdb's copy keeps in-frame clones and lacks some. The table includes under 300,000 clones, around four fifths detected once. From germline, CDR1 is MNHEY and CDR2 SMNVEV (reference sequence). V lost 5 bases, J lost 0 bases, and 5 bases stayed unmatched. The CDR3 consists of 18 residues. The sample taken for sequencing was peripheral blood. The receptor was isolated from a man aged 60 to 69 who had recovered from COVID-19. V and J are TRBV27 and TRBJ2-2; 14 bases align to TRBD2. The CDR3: CASSPRTSGRTNTGELFF. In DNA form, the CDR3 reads TGTGCCAGCAGTCCCAGGACTAGCGGGAGGACGAACACCGGGGAGCTGTTTTTT.